A single sample gave rise to the 20 T cell receptor beta chains below, sequenced in a study of blood T cells in healthy people across ages. Using a J-beta primer mix together with a sample-barcoded 5' primer, a second PCR was run for roughly 7 to 11 cycles. From the 5' RACE reads, TCRdb called clonotypes with MiXCR, one entry per CDR3 protein. In the table there are fewer than 600,000 distinct CDR3 sequences, 25% to 35% of which are singletons. In addition, the sample was reused for a study of T cells of mothers and their children.

The sample comprised blood. All receptors derive from a boy between 2 and 10 years old in good health.

The chain has TRBV7-8 and TRBJ2-3, with a tentative D call TRBD2 (5 bases). Trimming removed 5 bases from V and 11 bases from J, with 14 bases in between. The CDR3 sequence is 12 residues long. Per germline, CDR1 SGHVS and CDR2 FQNEAQ. The CDR3 region has the DNA TGTGCCAGCAGCGCGCGGGTCTTGGAGCAGTATTTT. This codes for CASSARVLEQYF.

V and J are TRBV5-1 and TRBJ2-7, with TRBD2 matching over 10 bases. V shed 5 bases, J shed 7 bases, and the junction held 3 bases outside the gene matches. Germline CDR1 is SGHRS and CDR2 is YFSETQ. The CDR3 totals 12 residues. The CDR3: CASRGTSDEQYF. The CDR3 bases are TGCGCCAGCAGGGGGACTAGCGATGAGCAGTACTTC. Full variable domain (rest looked up from reference TRBV5-1 and TRBJ2-7): KAGVTQTPRYLIKTRGQQVTLSCSPISGHRSVSWYQQTPGQGLQFLFEYFSETQRNKGNFPGRFSGRQFSNSRSEMNVSTLELGDSALYLCASRGTSDEQYFGPGTRLTVT.

This chain links TRBV9 with TRBJ2-5, with TRBD2 identical over 8 bases. The assigned J gene may be wrong: the sequence end matches TRBJ2-7 better. The CDR3 contains 16 residues. Per the germline V gene, CDR1 is SGDLS and CDR2 is YYNGEE. CDR3 protein: CASSVGPSGGYYEQYF. The CDR3 DNA follows: TGTGCCAGCAGCGTAGGCCCAAGCGGGGGATACTACGAGCAGTACTTC.

The V call is TRBV2, the J call TRBJ2-3; D perhaps matches TRBD2 (6 bases). The length of the CDR3 is 13 residues. The V end was cut by 7 bases, the J end by 2 bases, with 10 bases between. The germline CDR1 and CDR2 sequences are SNHLY and FYNNEI. DNA of the CDR3: TGTGCCAGCATGGGACTCCACACAGATACGCAGTATTTT. Translation gives CASMGLHTDTQYF.

In its sample, this clonotype was seen a few times. The rearrangement joins TRBV9 to TRBJ2-3; 9 bases align to TRBD2. This CDR3 has 17 residues. Germline lookup yields CDR1 SGDLS and CDR2 YYNGEE. The J segment lost 7 bases and the V segment lost 4 bases, leaving 16 bases of the junction unmatched. CDR3 nucleotide sequence: TGTGCCAGCAGCCTACGCGGGGGGGCCTTTGCACAGAATACGCAGTATTTT. This encodes CASSLRGGAFAQNTQYF. Looking up the rest from reference TRBV9 and TRBJ2-3 gives the full variable domain: DSGVTQTPKHLITATGQRVTLRCSPRSGDLSVYWYQQSLDQGLQFLIQYYNGEERAKGNILERFSAQQFPDLHSELNLSSLELGDSALYFCASSLRGGAFAQNTQYFGPGTRLTVL.

This sequence joins TRBV7-9 and TRBJ2-7; the D call may be TRBD1 or TRBD2 (5 bases each). V gave up 5 bases and J gave up 6 bases, with 17 bases separating them. In germline, CDR1 is SEHNR, CDR2 FQNEAQ (reference sequence). The CDR3 spans 14 residues. Here the CDR3 reads CASSPVGTPPEQYF. CDR3 nucleotides: TGTGCCAGCAGCCCCGTGGGGACGCCGCCCGAGCAGTACTTC.

This clonotype was recorded a few times. This chain links TRBV29-1 with TRBJ1-4; the D gene is possibly TRBD1 (5 bases). The V and J ends lost 4 bases and 6 bases respectively, with 18 bases between them. Germline assignment: CDR1 SQVTM and CDR2 ANQGSEA. The CDR3 contains 15 residues. The CDR3 DNA reads TGCAGCGTTGGAGGGAACAGGAATGTTGATGAAAAACTGTTTTTT. It codes for CSVGGNRNVDEKLFF. Using reference TRBV29-1 and TRBJ1-4 for the parts outside the CDR3, the full variable domain is SAVISQKPSRDICQRGTSLTIQCQVDSQVTMMFWYRQQPGQSLTLIATANQGSEATYESGFVIDKFPISRPNLTFSTLTVSNMSPEDSSIYLCSVGGNRNVDEKLFFGSGTQLSVL.

The chain recombines TRBV30 with TRBJ1-1, with D uncertain. Per the germline V gene, CDR1 is GTSNPN and CDR2 is SVGIG (reference sequence). The CDR3 consists of 14 residues. V was shortened by 0 bases and J by 0 bases, with 8 bases between the two germline ends. The CDR3, as DNA: TGTGCCTGGAGTGTAAGGGCAGTGAACACTGAAGCTTTCTTT. This translates into CAWSVRAVNTEAFF.

The chain carries TRBV27 and TRBJ1-6; TRBD1 is a possible D gene (6 bases). This CDR3 is built from 14 residues. V lost 6 bases and J lost 13, with 19 bases in between. Germline loops: CDR1 MNHEY, CDR2 SMNVEV (reference sequence). The CDR3 loop reads CASSKYSDSLPLHF. The CDR3 nucleotides are TGTGCCAGCAGCAAATACTCGGACAGCCTTCCCCTCCACTTT.

This clonotype was counted only a few times. V and J are TRBV27 and TRBJ2-7; TRBD2 agrees at 7 bases. The trim removed 3 bases at V and 2 bases at J, leaving 7 bases unmatched. The CDR3 is 15 amino acids. CDR1 and CDR2 from the germline V gene are MNHEY and SMNVEV (reference sequence). The CDR3 DNA reads TGTGCCAGCAGTTTGGAGCGGGAAACCACCTACGAGCAGTACTTC. The encoded protein is CASSLERETTYEQYF.

The gene calls are TRBV7-3 and TRBJ2-3; D is perhaps TRBD1 (5 bases). The germline CDR1 and CDR2 sequences are SGHTA and FQGTGA. The germline V and J ends were trimmed by 9 bases and 5 bases, with 15 bases remaining between them. This CDR3 has 13 residues. CDR3 DNA: TGTGCCAGTGGGCAGGGTCAGGGAGATACGCAGTATTTT. Translated: CASGQGQGDTQYF.

V is TRBV2 and J is TRBJ2-4, with D hard to call. The CDR3 has 15 amino acids. Between the trimmed V and J ends, which lost 7 bases and 0 bases, there was a span of 13 bases. The V gene's germline CDR1 is SNHLY and CDR2 FYNNEI. CDR3 DNA: TGTGCCAGCAACATCCGACTGGGAGCCAAAAACATTCAGTACTTC. Protein: CASNIRLGAKNIQYF.

This chain links TRBV3-1 with TRBJ2-3, with D tentatively TRBD1 (5 bases). With the DNA end fitting TRBJ1-5 better, the J assignment may be wrong. CDR1 is LGHDT and CDR2 is YNNKEL in the germline V gene (reference sequence). The CDR3 is 15 amino acids. CDR3 nucleotides: TGTGCCAGCAGCCAAGGGGACTACAAGCCAGATACGCAGCATTTT. This gives the protein CASSQGDYKPDTQHF.

This clonotype turned up a few times. The chain has TRBV7-8 and TRBJ1-2; D is possibly TRBD1 (5 bases). V shed 6 bases and J shed 5 bases, with 10 bases lying between them. This CDR3 contains 12 residues. Germline values: CDR1 SGHVS, CDR2 FQNEAQ. The CDR3 DNA is TGTGCCAGCAGTGGGGCCCCGTATGGCTACACCTTC. Protein sequence: CASSGAPYGYTF.

The chain recombines TRBV13 with TRBJ2-3; D may be TRBD2 (6 bases). CDR1 and CDR2 from the germline V gene are PRHDT and FYEKMQ (reference sequence). V lost 5 bases and J lost 6, with 18 bases in between. The CDR3 contains 15 residues. The CDR3 is CASSATLGGEDTQYF. CDR3 nucleotide sequence: TGTGCCAGCAGCGCAACCCTAGGAGGGGAGGATACGCAGTATTTT.

V usage is TRBV29-1 and J usage is TRBJ2-5; a possible D gene is TRBD2 (6 bases). The DNA end lines up better with TRBJ2-7; the J call may be wrong. This CDR3 is 14 amino acids long. CDR1 and CDR2 (germline): SQVTM, ANQGSEA. The DNA for the CDR3 is TGCAGCGTTGTGGGGGACCGGGAGCGCGACGAGCAGTACTTC. Translating gives CSVVGDRERDEQYF.

The chain combines TRBV6-5 with TRBJ2-2; a weak D match, TRBD1 (6 bases). CDR3 size: 16 residues. In germline, CDR1 is MNHEY, CDR2 SVGAGI. V gave up 0 bases and J gave up 2 bases, with 10 bases separating them. The CDR3 sequence: CASSYSAGVNTGELFF. The CDR3, as DNA: TGTGCCAGCAGTTACTCAGCAGGGGTTAACACCGGGGAGCTGTTTTTT.

This clonotype was seen more than once but under ten times. The chain links TRBV12-3 or TRBV12-4 to TRBJ1-1, with TRBD1 identical over 9 bases. V lost 6 bases, J lost 1 base, and 9 bases stayed unmatched. This CDR3 has 16 residues. In DNA, the CDR3 is TGTGCCAGCAGCCCACTCAGGACAGGGGAGAACACTGAAGCTTTCTTT. As protein: CASSPLRTGENTEAFF.

This clonotype was detected only a few times. This rearrangement joins TRBV10-3 to TRBJ2-5; 9 positions agree with TRBD1. With the DNA end fitting TRBJ2-7 better, the J assignment may be wrong. The CDR3 spans 14 residues. Germline V gene lookup returns CDR1 ENHRY and CDR2 SYGVKD. CDR3 residues: CAILPGQGSYEQYF. The DNA of the CDR3 is TGTGCCATCCTACCGGGACAGGGCTCCTACGAGCAGTACTTC.

The rearrangement joins TRBV7-9 to TRBJ2-1, with TRBD2 identical over 8 bases. Losses at the gene ends were 6 bases for V and 9 bases for J; bases not matched to a gene: 13. The CDR3 spans 15 residues. Germline CDR1 reads SEHNR; CDR2 reads FQNEAQ (reference sequence). CDR3 sequence (DNA): TGTGCCAGCAGTAATGTGGCGGGAGGAAATGGTGAGCAGTTCTTC. This sequence encodes CASSNVAGGNGEQFF.